The rows below give T cell receptor beta chains drawn from one sample of a study of blood T cell repertoires in COVID-19. Clones were sequenced by immunoSEQ multiplex PCR, and TCRdb holds only the in-frame ones, with some missing. The sample shows about 160,000 clones, 85% of them seen only once. The sample taken for sequencing was peripheral blood. These receptors came from a human donor with acute or convalescent COVID-19. The donor label of this sample is uncertain. The CDR3 runs from the conserved cysteine through the conserved F or W. The order of the fields is clone size, J gene, V gene, D gene, CDR3 length, CDR3 protein, CDR3 DNA. A D gene is named only where the DNA matches it firmly. Size is omitted from some rows. Given values are once, few, many or a class for expanded clones.

clone size: NA
J gene: TRBJ1-1
V gene: TRBV19
D gene: NA
CDR3 length: 13
CDR3 protein: CASRRGMNTEAFF
CDR3 DNA: TGTGCCAGTAGAAGGGGGATGAACACTGAAGCTTTCTTT

clone size: NA
J gene: TRBJ1-2
V gene: TRBV3-1/TRBV3-2
D gene: TRBD1
CDR3 length: 16
CDR3 protein: CASSHGTARPNRGYTF
CDR3 DNA: TGTGCCAGCAGCCACGGGACAGCGAGACCGAACAGGGGCTACACCTTC

clone size: NA
J gene: TRBJ2-3
V gene: TRBV4-3
D gene: TRBD2
CDR3 length: 15
CDR3 protein: CASSQGGGALDTQYF
CDR3 DNA: TGCGCCAGCAGCCAAGGCGGGGGGGCCTTGGATACGCAGTATTTT

clone size: many
J gene: TRBJ1-2
V gene: TRBV29-1
D gene: TRBD1
CDR3 length: 13
CDR3 protein: CSVEDRGNYGYTF
CDR3 DNA: TGCAGCGTTGAAGACAGGGGGAACTATGGCTACACCTTC

clone size: NA
J gene: TRBJ1-1
V gene: TRBV7-6
D gene: NA
CDR3 length: 15
CDR3 protein: CASSLTGSGNTEAFF
CDR3 DNA: TGTGCCAGCAGCCTTACAGGGTCGGGGAACACTGAAGCTTTCTTT

clone size: NA
J gene: TRBJ1-2
V gene: TRBV20-1
D gene: NA
CDR3 length: 13
CDR3 protein: CSASSGAYYGYTF
CDR3 DNA: TGCAGTGCTAGTTCAGGGGCCTACTATGGCTACACCTTC

clone size: NA
J gene: TRBJ1-1
V gene: TRBV30
D gene: NA
CDR3 length: 13
CDR3 protein: CAWAQGLNTEAFF
CDR3 DNA: TGTGCCTGGGCACAGGGTCTGAACACTGAAGCTTTCTTT

clone size: NA
J gene: TRBJ2-1
V gene: TRBV7-9
D gene: NA
CDR3 length: 13
CDR3 protein: CASSQNSYNEQFF
CDR3 DNA: TGTGCCAGCAGCCAAAATTCCTACAATGAGCAGTTCTTC

clone size: NA
J gene: TRBJ2-3
V gene: TRBV6-5
D gene: NA
CDR3 length: 12
CDR3 protein: CASTVTTATQYF
CDR3 DNA: TGTGCCAGCACAGTGACAACAGCTACGCAGTATTTT

clone size: few
J gene: TRBJ2-5
V gene: TRBV5-1
D gene: TRBD1
CDR3 length: 19
CDR3 protein: CASSLVGRWLDRDQETQYF
CDR3 DNA: TGCGCCAGCAGCTTGGTTGGACGCTGGTTGGACAGGGACCAAGAGACCCAGTACTTC

clone size: few
J gene: TRBJ2-3
V gene: TRBV3-1/TRBV3-2
D gene: NA
CDR3 length: 12
CDR3 protein: CASSQPRGTQYF
CDR3 DNA: TGTGCCAGCAGCCAACCCAGAGGTACGCAGTATTTT

clone size: NA
J gene: TRBJ2-1
V gene: TRBV30
D gene: NA
CDR3 length: 15
CDR3 protein: CAWSEEQITYNEQFF
CDR3 DNA: TGTGCCTGGAGTGAGGAACAGATTACCTACAATGAGCAGTTCTTC

clone size: NA
J gene: TRBJ2-7
V gene: TRBV2
D gene: NA
CDR3 length: 14
CDR3 protein: CASGTRRSDYEQYF
CDR3 DNA: TGTGCCTCAGGGACAAGAAGGAGTGACTACGAGCAGTACTTC

clone size: NA
J gene: TRBJ1-4
V gene: TRBV28
D gene: NA
CDR3 length: 15
CDR3 protein: CASMGGMATNEKLFF
CDR3 DNA: TGTGCCAGCATGGGGGGGATGGCAACTAATGAAAAACTGTTTTTT

clone size: NA
J gene: TRBJ2-1
V gene: TRBV5-4
D gene: NA
CDR3 length: 16
CDR3 protein: CASSLGSGISYNEQFF
CDR3 DNA: TGTGCCAGCAGCTTGGGGTCAGGGATCTCCTACAATGAGCAGTTCTTC

clone size: NA
J gene: TRBJ2-2
V gene: TRBV7-3
D gene: NA
CDR3 length: 16
CDR3 protein: CASSLIPAKNTGELFF
CDR3 DNA: TGTGCCAGCAGCTTAATTCCCGCGAAGAACACCGGGGAGCTGTTTTTT

clone size: NA
J gene: TRBJ2-3
V gene: TRBV18
D gene: NA
CDR3 length: 14
CDR3 protein: CASSPITDSDTQYF
CDR3 DNA: TGTGCCAGCTCACCTATAACGGACTCAGATACGCAGTATTTT

clone size: NA
J gene: TRBJ1-4
V gene: TRBV7-9
D gene: TRBD1
CDR3 length: 11
CDR3 protein: CATEDRGKLFF
CDR3 DNA: TGTGCCACCGAGGACAGGGGAAAACTGTTTTTT

clone size: NA
J gene: TRBJ2-4
V gene: TRBV12-1
D gene: NA
CDR3 length: 15
CDR3 protein: CASSSLVGGKNIQYF
CDR3 DNA: TGTGCCAGCAGCTCCCTGGTCGGCGGTAAAAACATTCAGTACTTC

clone size: NA
J gene: TRBJ1-5
V gene: TRBV6-6
D gene: NA
CDR3 length: 15
CDR3 protein: CASSYNRDAVQPQHF
CDR3 DNA: TGTGCCAGCAGTTATAACAGGGATGCTGTTCAGCCCCAGCATTTT

clone size: NA
J gene: TRBJ1-6
V gene: TRBV19
D gene: TRBD1
CDR3 length: 14
CDR3 protein: CASSTQGVNSPLHF
CDR3 DNA: TGTGCCAGTAGTACACAGGGGGTCAATTCACCCCTCCACTTT

clone size: NA
J gene: TRBJ1-1
V gene: TRBV18
D gene: NA
CDR3 length: 11
CDR3 protein: CASLLNTEAFF
CDR3 DNA: TGTGCCAGCCTCTTGAACACTGAAGCTTTCTTT

clone size: NA
J gene: TRBJ1-4
V gene: TRBV4-1
D gene: NA
CDR3 length: 19
CDR3 protein: CASSQDPLDMSARFEKLFF
CDR3 DNA: TGCGCCAGCAGCCAAGATCCACTGGACATGTCAGCAAGATTCGAAAAACTGTTTTTT

clone size: many
J gene: TRBJ1-6
V gene: TRBV5-1
D gene: NA
CDR3 length: 15
CDR3 protein: CASSLVGVGNSPLHF
CDR3 DNA: TGCGCCAGCAGCTTGGTAGGAGTAGGTAATTCACCCCTCCACTTT

clone size: few
J gene: TRBJ2-7
V gene: TRBV5-6
D gene: TRBD2
CDR3 length: 13
CDR3 protein: CASSPGLPYEQYF
CDR3 DNA: TGTGCCAGCAGCCCGGGACTACCCTACGAGCAGTACTTC

clone size: NA
J gene: TRBJ2-7
V gene: TRBV24-1
D gene: NA
CDR3 length: 16
CDR3 protein: CATPDMWTNHPYEQYF
CDR3 DNA: TGTGCCACCCCAGATATGTGGACTAATCACCCCTACGAGCAGTACTTC

clone size: NA
J gene: TRBJ1-3
V gene: TRBV19
D gene: NA
CDR3 length: 14
CDR3 protein: CASSLWTAGNTIYF
CDR3 DNA: TGTGCCAGTAGTCTATGGACAGCTGGAAACACCATATATTTT

clone size: NA
J gene: TRBJ1-1
V gene: TRBV9
D gene: NA
CDR3 length: 15
CDR3 protein: CASSPAGVLSTEAFF
CDR3 DNA: TGTGCCAGCAGCCCCGCCGGGGTTTTATCCACTGAAGCTTTCTTT

clone size: NA
J gene: TRBJ2-7
V gene: TRBV5-4
D gene: TRBD2
CDR3 length: 15
CDR3 protein: CASSLPTSGNYEQYF
CDR3 DNA: TGTGCCAGCAGCTTACCGACTAGCGGTAACTACGAGCAGTACTTC

clone size: NA
J gene: TRBJ2-1
V gene: TRBV5-4
D gene: TRBD1
CDR3 length: 18
CDR3 protein: CASSTKTGVLDMYNEQFF
CDR3 DNA: TGTGCCAGCAGCACAAAAACAGGGGTCCTGGACATGTACAATGAGCAGTTCTTC

clone size: NA
J gene: TRBJ2-3
V gene: TRBV4-2
D gene: TRBD2
CDR3 length: 17
CDR3 protein: CASSQAKRGGRTDTQYF
CDR3 DNA: TGTGCCAGCAGCCAAGCGAAGCGGGGGGGACGCACAGATACGCAGTATTTT

clone size: NA
J gene: TRBJ2-5
V gene: TRBV7-9
D gene: NA
CDR3 length: 13
CDR3 protein: CASSLGVAEAEYF
CDR3 DNA: TGTGCCAGCAGCTTAGGGGTAGCCGAGGCTGAGTACTTC